This is a list of T cell receptor beta chains from one sample in a study of blood T cell repertoires in COVID-19. TCRdb keeps only in-frame clones here, not all; method: immunoSEQ multiplex PCR. The sample holds tens of thousands of clones, 88% seen once. The specimen sequenced was peripheral blood. These receptors all stem from a human donor in a cohort sampled during active COVID-19. Each CDR3 is given with its conserved first and last residue. The D gene is left open where the match is weak. Expanded clones are given a class, and other clones once, few, many or no size at all.

D gene: TRBD1
clone size: -
V gene: TRBV3-1/TRBV3-2
J gene: TRBJ2-6
CDR3 protein: CASPTGVVSGANVLTF
CDR3 DNA: TGTGCCAGCCCGACAGGGGTAGTCTCTGGGGCCAACGTCCTGACTTTC

D gene: -
clone size: -
V gene: TRBV25-1
J gene: TRBJ2-3
CDR3 protein: CASSESEASTDTQYF
CDR3 DNA: TGTGCCAGCAGTGAATCGGAGGCTAGCACAGATACGCAGTATTTT

D gene: TRBD1
clone size: once
V gene: TRBV29-1
J gene: TRBJ2-7
CDR3 protein: CSVGWEIGTGPHEQYF
CDR3 DNA: TGCAGCGTAGGATGGGAAATAGGGACAGGCCCCCACGAGCAGTACTTC

D gene: TRBD2
clone size: -
V gene: TRBV30
J gene: TRBJ2-7
CDR3 protein: CAWSVLLGLVTYEQYF
CDR3 DNA: TGTGCCTGGAGTGTACTTCTGGGACTAGTAACCTACGAGCAGTACTTC

D gene: TRBD1
clone size: -
V gene: TRBV5-6
J gene: TRBJ1-2
CDR3 protein: CASSLGYRGLGYGYTF
CDR3 DNA: TGTGCCAGCAGCTTGGGTTACAGGGGATTAGGCTATGGCTACACCTTC

D gene: -
clone size: -
V gene: TRBV6-5
J gene: TRBJ2-7
CDR3 protein: CASWLAGTEEQYF
CDR3 DNA: TGTGCCAGTTGGTTGGCGGGAACGGAGGAGCAGTACTTC

D gene: -
clone size: -
V gene: TRBV19
J gene: TRBJ2-1
CDR3 protein: CASSPGTYNEQFF
CDR3 DNA: TGTGCCAGTAGTCCGGGGACCTACAATGAGCAGTTCTTC

D gene: TRBD2
clone size: -
V gene: TRBV11-2
J gene: TRBJ2-7
CDR3 protein: CASSQSAGAYEQYF
CDR3 DNA: TGTGCCAGCAGCCAGAGCGCGGGGGCCTACGAGCAGTACTTC

D gene: -
clone size: -
V gene: TRBV4-2
J gene: TRBJ1-2
CDR3 protein: CASSPRDETGYGYTF
CDR3 DNA: TGTGCCAGCAGCCCCAGGGACGAGACAGGCTATGGCTACACCTTC

D gene: -
clone size: -
V gene: TRBV6-6
J gene: TRBJ2-5
CDR3 protein: CASSYLGVGTQYF
CDR3 DNA: TGTGCCAGCAGTTACTTGGGCGTTGGGACCCAGTACTTC

D gene: TRBD2
clone size: once
V gene: TRBV4-3
J gene: TRBJ2-1
CDR3 protein: CASSQERLAVNEQFF
CDR3 DNA: TGCGCCAGCAGCCAAGAGAGACTAGCGGTCAATGAGCAGTTCTTC

D gene: -
clone size: -
V gene: TRBV27
J gene: TRBJ1-6
CDR3 protein: CASSWQGMGSPLHF
CDR3 DNA: TGTGCCAGCAGTTGGCAGGGTATGGGTTCACCCCTCCACTTT

D gene: -
clone size: -
V gene: TRBV9
J gene: TRBJ1-2
CDR3 protein: CASSAALGAYYGYTF
CDR3 DNA: TGTGCCAGCAGCGCGGCCTTGGGCGCTTACTATGGCTACACCTTC

D gene: TRBD1
clone size: -
V gene: TRBV6-6
J gene: TRBJ1-2
CDR3 protein: CASSSRLTGDGYTF
CDR3 DNA: TGTGCCAGCAGTTCCCGATTAACAGGGGATGGCTACACCTTC

D gene: TRBD2
clone size: -
V gene: TRBV19
J gene: TRBJ2-7
CDR3 protein: CASSIASGSIYEQYF
CDR3 DNA: TGTGCCAGTAGTATTGCTAGCGGGAGTATATACGAGCAGTACTTC

D gene: -
clone size: -
V gene: TRBV10-3
J gene: TRBJ1-4
CDR3 protein: CAISGARSEGDEKLFF
CDR3 DNA: TGTGCCATCAGTGGGGCCAGGAGCGAGGGAGATGAAAAACTGTTTTTT

D gene: TRBD1
clone size: once
V gene: TRBV5-1
J gene: TRBJ1-1
CDR3 protein: CASSLGQGMGTEAFF
CDR3 DNA: TGCGCCAGCAGCTTGGGACAGGGAATGGGCACTGAAGCTTTCTTT

D gene: TRBD2
clone size: -
V gene: TRBV19
J gene: TRBJ2-7
CDR3 protein: CASSATSGSTYEQYF
CDR3 DNA: TGTGCCAGTAGTGCCACTAGCGGGAGTACCTACGAGCAGTACTTC

D gene: TRBD1
clone size: -
V gene: TRBV15
J gene: TRBJ2-6
CDR3 protein: CATSREGTGGANVLTF
CDR3 DNA: TGTGCCACCAGCAGAGAAGGGACAGGTGGGGCCAACGTCCTGACTTTC

D gene: TRBD2
clone size: -
V gene: TRBV11-2
J gene: TRBJ2-7
CDR3 protein: CASSLTSGGPPYYEQYF
CDR3 DNA: TGTGCCAGCAGCCTCACTAGCGGGGGGCCCCCCTACTACGAGCAGTACTTC

D gene: -
clone size: -
V gene: TRBV27
J gene: TRBJ2-7
CDR3 protein: CASSYRAGAVYEQYF
CDR3 DNA: TGTGCCAGCAGTTATAGAGCAGGGGCGGTATACGAGCAGTACTTC

D gene: -
clone size: -
V gene: TRBV6-1
J gene: TRBJ1-1
CDR3 protein: CASSEGGLNTEAFF
CDR3 DNA: TGTGCCAGCAGTGAAGGGGGGCTGAACACTGAAGCTTTCTTT

D gene: TRBD2
clone size: once
V gene: TRBV7-2
J gene: TRBJ2-3
CDR3 protein: CASSLDTSGPGTDTQYF
CDR3 DNA: TGTGCCAGCAGCTTAGATACTAGCGGGCCGGGGACAGATACGCAGTATTTT

D gene: TRBD1
clone size: -
V gene: TRBV7-2
J gene: TRBJ2-7
CDR3 protein: CASSLRDRGPYEQYF
CDR3 DNA: TGTGCCAGCAGCTTAAGGGACAGGGGTCCCTACGAGCAGTACTTC

D gene: -
clone size: few
V gene: TRBV19
J gene: TRBJ1-5
CDR3 protein: CASSVGHGSNQPQHF
CDR3 DNA: TGTGCCAGTAGTGTCGGACACGGTAGCAATCAGCCCCAGCATTTT

D gene: TRBD1
clone size: -
V gene: TRBV11-2
J gene: TRBJ2-7
CDR3 protein: CASSSGQGYEQYF
CDR3 DNA: TGTGCCAGCAGCTCAGGACAGGGCTACGAGCAGTACTTC

D gene: TRBD2
clone size: -
V gene: TRBV5-8
J gene: TRBJ2-1
CDR3 protein: CASSFYTGGGNEQFF
CDR3 DNA: TGTGCCAGCAGCTTTTATACGGGAGGAGGGAATGAGCAGTTCTTC

D gene: -
clone size: -
V gene: TRBV12-3/TRBV12-4
J gene: TRBJ1-6
CDR3 protein: CASSPPLHF
CDR3 DNA: TGTGCCAGCAGCCCGCCCCTCCACTTT

D gene: TRBD1
clone size: -
V gene: TRBV30
J gene: TRBJ1-1
CDR3 protein: CAWSVPNRGPDTEAFF
CDR3 DNA: TGTGCCTGGAGTGTACCCAACAGGGGGCCCGACACTGAAGCTTTCTTT

D gene: -
clone size: -
V gene: TRBV6-5
J gene: TRBJ2-7
CDR3 protein: CASSYFTGSSYEQYF
CDR3 DNA: TGTGCCAGCAGTTACTTCACCGGTAGCTCCTACGAGCAGTACTTC

D gene: TRBD1
clone size: -
V gene: TRBV7-9
J gene: TRBJ1-1
CDR3 protein: CASSPSTGGEGEAFF
CDR3 DNA: TGTGCCAGCAGCCCAAGCACAGGGGGCGAAGGTGAAGCTTTCTTT

D gene: TRBD1
clone size: -
V gene: TRBV27
J gene: TRBJ1-2
CDR3 protein: CASSDGHRGRVFNYGYTF
CDR3 DNA: TGTGCCAGCAGTGACGGCCACAGGGGCAGGGTGTTTAACTATGGCTACACCTTC

D gene: TRBD1
clone size: -
V gene: TRBV6-4
J gene: TRBJ1-5
CDR3 protein: CASSVGQGDGPQHF
CDR3 DNA: TGTGCCAGCAGCGTCGGACAGGGTGACGGGCCCCAGCATTTT

D gene: TRBD2
clone size: -
V gene: TRBV7-8
J gene: TRBJ2-1
CDR3 protein: CASSSERLASPHRQFF
CDR3 DNA: TGTGCCAGCAGCTCCGAGAGACTAGCAAGCCCCCATCGGCAGTTCTTC

D gene: TRBD1
clone size: -
V gene: TRBV27
J gene: TRBJ2-3
CDR3 protein: CASSLGQAWTDTQYF
CDR3 DNA: TGTGCCAGCAGTCTGGGACAGGCTTGGACAGATACGCAGTATTTT

D gene: -
clone size: -
V gene: TRBV11-3
J gene: TRBJ2-5
CDR3 protein: CASSSGLDQETQYF
CDR3 DNA: TGTGCCAGCAGCTCGGGTTTGGATCAAGAGACCCAGTACTTC

D gene: -
clone size: -
V gene: TRBV27
J gene: TRBJ2-7
CDR3 protein: CASSLGVPYEQYF
CDR3 DNA: TGTGCCAGCAGTTTAGGAGTGCCCTACGAGCAGTACTTC

D gene: -
clone size: -
V gene: TRBV19
J gene: TRBJ2-5
CDR3 protein: CASSRQVRGETQYF
CDR3 DNA: TGTGCCAGTAGTCGACAGGTCCGTGGAGAGACCCAGTACTTC

D gene: TRBD1
clone size: -
V gene: TRBV5-6
J gene: TRBJ1-6
CDR3 protein: CASSLAGQVYSPLHF
CDR3 DNA: TGTGCCAGCAGCTTGGCCGGACAGGTTTACTCACCCCTCCACTTT

D gene: TRBD2
clone size: -
V gene: TRBV7-2
J gene: TRBJ2-3
CDR3 protein: CASSLWSSGYDTQYF
CDR3 DNA: TGTGCCAGCAGCTTATGGTCTAGCGGGTACGATACGCAGTATTTT

D gene: TRBD2
clone size: -
V gene: TRBV4-3
J gene: TRBJ2-7
CDR3 protein: CASSQLLAGGSEQYF
CDR3 DNA: TGCGCCAGCAGCCAATTACTAGCGGGAGGCTCCGAGCAGTACTTC

D gene: TRBD1
clone size: -
V gene: TRBV7-3
J gene: TRBJ2-6
CDR3 protein: CASSSWAGQGSSGANVLTF
CDR3 DNA: TGTGCCAGCAGCTCCTGGGCGGGACAGGGAAGCTCTGGGGCCAACGTCCTGACTTTC

D gene: -
clone size: -
V gene: TRBV21-1
J gene: TRBJ2-2
CDR3 protein: CASSKVEGSRRTGELFF
CDR3 DNA: TGTGCCAGCAGCAAAGTAGAGGGTTCGCGGCGCACCGGGGAGCTGTTTTTT

D gene: -
clone size: -
V gene: TRBV11-2
J gene: TRBJ2-7
CDR3 protein: CASRGGFYEQYF
CDR3 DNA: TGTGCCAGCAGAGGGGGTTTCTACGAGCAGTACTTC

D gene: TRBD1
clone size: -
V gene: TRBV4-1
J gene: TRBJ1-3
CDR3 protein: CASSPPGTGVSPGNTIYF
CDR3 DNA: TGCGCCAGCAGCCCCCCCGGGACAGGGGTTTCGCCTGGAAACACCATATATTTT

D gene: TRBD2
clone size: -
V gene: TRBV9
J gene: TRBJ2-4
CDR3 protein: CASSQTSGRGNIQYF
CDR3 DNA: TGTGCCAGCAGCCAGACTAGCGGGAGAGGGAACATTCAGTACTTC